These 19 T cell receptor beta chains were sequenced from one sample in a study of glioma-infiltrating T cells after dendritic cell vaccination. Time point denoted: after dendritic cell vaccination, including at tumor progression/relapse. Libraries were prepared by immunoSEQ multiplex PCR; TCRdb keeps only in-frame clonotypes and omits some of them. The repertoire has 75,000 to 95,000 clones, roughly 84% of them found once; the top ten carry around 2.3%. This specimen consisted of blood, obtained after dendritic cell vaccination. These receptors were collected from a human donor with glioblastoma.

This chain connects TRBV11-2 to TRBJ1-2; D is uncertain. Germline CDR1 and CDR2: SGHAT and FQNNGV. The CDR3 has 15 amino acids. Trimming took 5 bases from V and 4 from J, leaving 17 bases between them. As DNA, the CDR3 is TGTGCCAGCAGCCCCCGACAATCCCCCTTCTATGGCTACACCTTC. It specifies CASSPRQSPFYGYTF.

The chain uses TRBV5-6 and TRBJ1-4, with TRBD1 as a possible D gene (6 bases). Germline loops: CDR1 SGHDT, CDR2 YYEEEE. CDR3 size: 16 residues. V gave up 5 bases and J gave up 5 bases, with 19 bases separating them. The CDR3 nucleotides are TGTGCCAGCAGTTTCGACACGGGGACAAGGAATGAAAAACTGTTTTTT. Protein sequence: CASSFDTGTRNEKLFF.

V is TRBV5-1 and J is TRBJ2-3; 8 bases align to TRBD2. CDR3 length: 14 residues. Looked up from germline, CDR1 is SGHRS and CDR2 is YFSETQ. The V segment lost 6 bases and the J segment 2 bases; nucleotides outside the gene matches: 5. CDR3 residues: CASTSGGATDTQYF. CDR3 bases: TGCGCCAGCACATCGGGAGGGGCCACAGATACGCAGTATTTT.

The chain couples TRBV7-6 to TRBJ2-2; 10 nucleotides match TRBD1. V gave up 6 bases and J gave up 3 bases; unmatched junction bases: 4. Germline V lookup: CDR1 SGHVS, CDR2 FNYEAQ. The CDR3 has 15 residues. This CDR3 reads CASRLGTGDTGELFF. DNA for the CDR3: TGTGCCAGCAGGCTCGGGACAGGGGACACCGGGGAGCTGTTTTTT.

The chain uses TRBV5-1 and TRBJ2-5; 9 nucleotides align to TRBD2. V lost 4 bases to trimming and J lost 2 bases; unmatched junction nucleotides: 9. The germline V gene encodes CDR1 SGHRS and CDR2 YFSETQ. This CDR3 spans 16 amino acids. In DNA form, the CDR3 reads TGCGCCAGCAGCCCCAGGGGCGGGGGGGTTCAAGAGACCCAGTACTTC. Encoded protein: CASSPRGGGVQETQYF.

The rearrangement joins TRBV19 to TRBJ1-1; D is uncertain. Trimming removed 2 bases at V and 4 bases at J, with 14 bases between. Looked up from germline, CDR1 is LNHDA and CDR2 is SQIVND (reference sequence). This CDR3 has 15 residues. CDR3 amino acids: CASSISPGVGTEAFF. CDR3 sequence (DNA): TGTGCCAGTAGTATATCTCCTGGAGTGGGCACTGAAGCTTTCTTT.

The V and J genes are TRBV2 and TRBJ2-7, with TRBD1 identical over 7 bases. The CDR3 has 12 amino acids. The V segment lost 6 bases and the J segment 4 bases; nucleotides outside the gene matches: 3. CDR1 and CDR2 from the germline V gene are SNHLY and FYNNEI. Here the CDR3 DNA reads TGTGCCAGCAGCGACAGGGTTTACGAGCAGTACTTC. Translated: CASSDRVYEQYF.

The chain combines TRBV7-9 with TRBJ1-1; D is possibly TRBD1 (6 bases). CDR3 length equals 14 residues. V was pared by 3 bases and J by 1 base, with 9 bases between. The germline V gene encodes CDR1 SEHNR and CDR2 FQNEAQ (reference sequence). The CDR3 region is CASSLQGGNTEAFF. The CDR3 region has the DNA TGTGCCAGCAGCTTGCAAGGGGGGAACACTGAAGCTTTCTTT.

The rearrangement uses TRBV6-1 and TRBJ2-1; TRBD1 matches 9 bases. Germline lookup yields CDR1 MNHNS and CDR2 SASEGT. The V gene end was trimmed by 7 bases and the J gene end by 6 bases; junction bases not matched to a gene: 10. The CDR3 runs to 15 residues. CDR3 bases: TGTGCCAGCAAAACTGGACGGACAGGGGCCAATGAGCAGTTCTTC. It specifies CASKTGRTGANEQFF.

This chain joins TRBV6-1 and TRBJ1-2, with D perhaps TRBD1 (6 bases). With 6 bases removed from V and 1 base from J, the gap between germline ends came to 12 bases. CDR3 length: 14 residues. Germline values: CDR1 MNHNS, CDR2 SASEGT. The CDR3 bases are TGTGCCAGCAGCCCCCAGGGGATTAACTATGGCTACACCTTC. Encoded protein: CASSPQGINYGYTF.

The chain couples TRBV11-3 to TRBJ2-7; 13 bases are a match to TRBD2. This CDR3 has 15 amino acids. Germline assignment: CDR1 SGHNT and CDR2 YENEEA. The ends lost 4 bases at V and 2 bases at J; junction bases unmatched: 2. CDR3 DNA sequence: TGTGCCAGCAGCTCTGGACTAGCGGGGGCCTACGAGCAGTACTTC. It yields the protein CASSSGLAGAYEQYF.

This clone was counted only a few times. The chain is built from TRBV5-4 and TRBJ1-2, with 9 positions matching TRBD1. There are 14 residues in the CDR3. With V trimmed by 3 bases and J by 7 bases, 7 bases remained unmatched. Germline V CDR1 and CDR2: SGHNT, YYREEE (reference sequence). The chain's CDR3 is CASSSRQGGVGYTF. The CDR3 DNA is TGTGCCAGCAGCTCACGACAGGGGGGGGTTGGCTACACCTTC.

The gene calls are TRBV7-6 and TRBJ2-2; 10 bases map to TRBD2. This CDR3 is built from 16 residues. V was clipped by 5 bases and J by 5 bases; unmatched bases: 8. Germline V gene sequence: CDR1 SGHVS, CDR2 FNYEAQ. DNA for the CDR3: TGTGCCAGCAGCCCACGAGCAGCGGGGGGGACCGGGGAGCTGTTTTTT. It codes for CASSPRAAGGTGELFF.

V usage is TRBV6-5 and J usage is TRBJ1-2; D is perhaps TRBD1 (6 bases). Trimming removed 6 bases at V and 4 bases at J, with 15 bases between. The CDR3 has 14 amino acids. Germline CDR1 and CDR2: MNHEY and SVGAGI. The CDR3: CASRPPGQPYGYTF. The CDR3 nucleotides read TGTGCCAGCAGACCCCCCGGACAGCCCTATGGCTACACCTTC.

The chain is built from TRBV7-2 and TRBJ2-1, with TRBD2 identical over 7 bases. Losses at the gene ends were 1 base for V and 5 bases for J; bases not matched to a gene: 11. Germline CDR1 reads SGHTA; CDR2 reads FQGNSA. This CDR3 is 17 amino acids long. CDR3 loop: CASSLEEGLAAHNEQFF. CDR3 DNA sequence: TGTGCCAGCAGCTTAGAAGAAGGTCTAGCGGCACACAATGAGCAGTTCTTC.

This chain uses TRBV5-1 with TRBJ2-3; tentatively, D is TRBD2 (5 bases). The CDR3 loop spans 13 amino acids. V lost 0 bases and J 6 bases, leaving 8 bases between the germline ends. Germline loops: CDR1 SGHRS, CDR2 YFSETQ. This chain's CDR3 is CASSLAGEDTQYF. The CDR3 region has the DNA TGCGCCAGCAGCTTGGCCGGGGAGGATACGCAGTATTTT.

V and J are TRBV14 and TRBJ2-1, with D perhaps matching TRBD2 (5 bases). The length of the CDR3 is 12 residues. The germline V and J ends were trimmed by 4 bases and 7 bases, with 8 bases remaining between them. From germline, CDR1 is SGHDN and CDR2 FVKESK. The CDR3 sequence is CASSPGWNEQFF. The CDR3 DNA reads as TGTGCCAGCAGCCCGGGATGGAATGAGCAGTTCTTC.

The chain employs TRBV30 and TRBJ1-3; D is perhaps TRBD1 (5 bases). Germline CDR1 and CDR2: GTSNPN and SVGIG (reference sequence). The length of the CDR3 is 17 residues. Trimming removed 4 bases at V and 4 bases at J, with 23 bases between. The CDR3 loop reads CAWKPQSGRGKGNTIYF. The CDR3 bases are TGTGCCTGGAAGCCCCAATCCGGTAGGGGTAAAGGAAACACCATATATTTT.

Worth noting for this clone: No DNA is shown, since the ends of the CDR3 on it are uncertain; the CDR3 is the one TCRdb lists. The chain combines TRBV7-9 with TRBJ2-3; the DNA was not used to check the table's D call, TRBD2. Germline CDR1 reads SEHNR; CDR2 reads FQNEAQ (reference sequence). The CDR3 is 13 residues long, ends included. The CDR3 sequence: CASSSSGEDTQYF.